Listed here are 16 T cell receptor beta chains from one sample, sequenced in a study of T cell changes during pregnancy in multiple sclerosis. Measured with immunoSEQ multiplex PCR; TCRdb has only the in-frame clones, and not every one. This sample has 65,000 to 85,000 clones, with 80% to 95% found just once. The material was CD4+ T cells from peripheral blood mononuclear cells, obtained after pregnancy. These receptors all come from a female donor with multiple sclerosis, enrolled in a pregnancy study.

The J gene is TRBJ2-7, the V gene TRBV5-4; D not certain. Trimming stripped 4 bases from V and 0 bases from J, with 11 bases between. Germline lookup yields CDR1 SGHNT and CDR2 YYREEE (reference sequence). The CDR3 extends over 14 amino acids. CDR3 sequence: CASSEPGGSYEQYF. DNA for the CDR3: TGTGCCAGCAGCGAACCGGGTGGCTCCTACGAGCAGTACTTC.

V gene TRBV7-9 combines with J gene TRBJ2-7; a possible D gene is TRBD1 (6 bases). CDR1 is SEHNR, CDR2 FQNEAQ, per germline (reference sequence). Trimming pared 3 bases from V and 1 base from J, leaving 19 bases between. The CDR3 loop spans 17 amino acids. CDR3: CASSFSSWSGDSYEQYF. Here the CDR3 DNA reads TGTGCCAGCAGCTTTTCCTCTTGGTCAGGGGATTCCTACGAGCAGTACTTC.

The genes are TRBV28 and TRBJ1-1, with 9 bases aligning to TRBD1. Germline CDR1 MDHEN, CDR2 SYDVKM. There are 14 residues in the CDR3. The DNA for the CDR3 is TGTGCGATTACCGGGACAGGGTGGGACACTGAAGCTTTCTTT. Its protein is CAITGTGWDTEAFF. Using reference TRBV28 and TRBJ1-1 for the parts outside the CDR3, the full variable domain is DVKVTQSSRYLVKRTGEKVFLECVQDMDHENMFWYRQDPGLGLRLIYFSYDVKMKEKGDIPEGYSVSREKKERFSLILESASTNQTSMYLCAITGTGWDTEAFFGQGTRLTVV.

This clone was recorded only once. The J gene is TRBJ2-1, the V gene TRBV19; D is perhaps TRBD2 (6 bases). Germline CDR1 is LNHDA and CDR2 is SQIVND (reference sequence). V lost 6 bases and J lost 1, with 13 bases in between. The CDR3 loop spans 15 amino acids. The CDR3 sequence: CASSREVWSYNEQFF. The CDR3 DNA sequence: TGTGCCAGTAGCAGGGAGGTCTGGTCCTACAATGAGCAGTTCTTC.

This chain connects TRBV2 to TRBJ2-1; 15 bases are a match to TRBD2. After removal of 6 bases from V and 3 bases from J, the junction contained 0 bases not matched to a gene. The V gene's germline CDR1 is SNHLY and CDR2 FYNNEI. This CDR3 has 15 residues. The CDR3 loop is CASRGLAGGYNEQFF. The CDR3 nucleotides are TGTGCCAGCAGGGGACTAGCGGGGGGCTACAATGAGCAGTTCTTC. The whole variable domain, remainder taken from reference TRBV2 and TRBJ2-1, is EPEVTQTPSHQVTQMGQEVILRCVPISNHLYFYWYRQILGQKVEFLVSFYNNEISEKSEIFDDQFSVERPDGSNFTLKIRSTKLEDSAMYFCASRGLAGGYNEQFFGPGTRLTVL.

This chain connects TRBV19 to TRBJ2-7; 10 nucleotides line up with TRBD1. Germline V gene sequence: CDR1 LNHDA, CDR2 SQIVND (reference sequence). J gave up 0 bases and V 3 bases, and 8 bases lay outside the gene matches. The CDR3 is made up of 17 amino acids. CDR3 DNA sequence: TGTGCCAGTAGTATGGGGTCCGGGACAGGGGTCTCCTACGAGCAGTACTTC. Translation gives CASSMGSGTGVSYEQYF.

The rearrangement links TRBV27 to TRBJ2-2; 12 bases are shared with TRBD2. The CDR3 is 22 amino acids. Looked up from germline, CDR1 is MNHEY and CDR2 is SMNVEV (reference sequence). V lost 2 bases to trimming and J lost 6 bases; unmatched junction nucleotides: 22. The CDR3 sequence is CASSLRAGTGRLAGVSPGELFF. The CDR3 nucleotides are TGTGCCAGCAGTTTACGTGCCGGGACAGGGCGACTAGCGGGGGTTAGCCCCGGGGAGCTGTTTTTT.

J is TRBJ2-1 and V is TRBV9; 10 nucleotides line up with TRBD2. The CDR3 extends over 17 amino acids. V dropped 0 bases and J dropped 2; count of bases not matched to a gene: 5. In germline, CDR1 is SGDLS, CDR2 YYNGEE. Written as DNA, the CDR3 is TGTGCCAGCAGCGTAGGAGGGACTAGCGACGCCTACAATGAGCAGTTCTTC. This codes for CASSVGGTSDAYNEQFF.

The V call is TRBV5-5, the J call TRBJ2-7, with 8 bases aligning to TRBD1. CDR1 and CDR2 (germline): SGHKS, YYEKEE (reference sequence). Trimming at V came to 4 bases and at J to 5 bases, leaving 8 bases not matched to a gene. The CDR3 sequence is 14 residues long. Here the CDR3 reads CASSLGQGWNEQYF. In DNA form, the CDR3 reads TGTGCCAGCAGCCTTGGACAGGGATGGAACGAGCAGTACTTC.

This clone has only one observation. The chain employs TRBV15 and TRBJ2-7, with a possible D match to TRBD2 (5 bases). The CDR3 is 15 amino acids. The germline V and J ends were trimmed by 3 bases and 2 bases, with 14 bases remaining between them. CDR1 and CDR2 (germline): LNHNV, YYDKDF (reference sequence). CDR3 sequence: CATSSSRTFTYEQYF. DNA for the CDR3: TGTGCCACCAGCAGTAGCCGGACTTTCACCTACGAGCAGTACTTC. The variable domain in full, with the rest retrieved from reference TRBV15 and TRBJ2-7, is DAMVIQNPRYQVTQFGKPVTLSCSQTLNHNVMYWYQQKSSQAPKLLFHYYDKDFNNEADTPDNFQSRRPNTSFCFLDIRSPGLGDTAMYLCATSSSRTFTYEQYFGPGTRLTVT.

This clone came up once. The gene calls are TRBV5-1 and TRBJ2-1; D may be TRBD2 (6 bases). CDR3 length: 15 amino acids. Trimming removed 0 bases from V and 8 bases from J, with 15 bases in between. The germline CDR1 and CDR2 sequences are SGHRS and YFSETQ. CDR3 residues: CASSLAGDGMDEQFF. CDR3 DNA: TGCGCCAGCAGCTTGGCGGGGGATGGGATGGATGAGCAGTTCTTC.

J is TRBJ2-7 and V is TRBV7-2; D remains unclear. The germline CDR1 and CDR2 sequences are SGHTA and FQGNSA. Trimming cost V 4 bases and J 2 bases, with 6 bases left between them. CDR3 length: 12 amino acids. CDR3 amino acids: CASSWAAYEQYF. CDR3 DNA: TGTGCCAGCAGCTGGGCAGCCTACGAGCAGTACTTC.

The CDR3 is CASTNTDTQYF. CDR3 DNA: TGTGCCAGCACCAACACAGATACGCAGTATTTT. This chain uses TRBV6-1 with TRBJ2-3; D uncertain. Deletions cut 7 bases from V and 2 bases from J, with 4 bases between. The CDR3 has 11 residues. Germline V lookup: CDR1 MNHNS, CDR2 SASEGT.

The chain carries TRBV19 and TRBJ1-2, with 7 bases matching TRBD1. Trimming removed 1 base from V and 7 bases from J; junction bases left unmatched: 15. This CDR3 is 17 amino acids long. CDR1 is LNHDA, CDR2 SQIVND, per germline (reference sequence). CDR3 protein: CASSIGGTVRFGSGYTF. The CDR3 DNA sequence: TGTGCCAGTAGTATAGGAGGGACAGTTCGATTTGGCTCTGGCTACACCTTC.

CDR3 nucleotides: TGTGCCACCAGCATCGGACTTCCATACTATGGCTACACCTTC. Protein sequence: CATSIGLPYYGYTF. The rearrangement uses TRBV15 and TRBJ1-2; D not resolved. Looked up from germline, CDR1 is LNHNV and CDR2 is YYDKDF (reference sequence). Trimming cost V 4 bases and J 3 bases, with 12 bases left between them. CDR3 length equals 14 residues.

The chain is built from TRBV27 and TRBJ2-5; D is perhaps TRBD2 (6 bases). The germline gives CDR1 MNHEY, CDR2 SMNVEV (reference sequence). V was trimmed by 10 bases and J by 1 base, leaving 16 bases between them. CDR3 length equals 14 residues. Here the CDR3 reads CATRRVAAQETQYF. The CDR3 DNA follows: TGTGCCACCCGACGGGTAGCGGCCCAAGAGACCCAGTACTTC.